This T cell receptor beta chain is from a study of blood T cell repertoires in COVID-19. In germline, CDR1 is LNHDA, CDR2 SQIVND (reference sequence). V was clipped by 7 bases and J by 0 bases; unmatched bases: 8. The CDR3 is made up of 16 amino acids. Sequenced by immunoSEQ multiplex PCR; TCRdb stores in-frame clones only, minus some. The sample carries 250,000 to 300,000 clones, over 75% recorded once. The TCR was taken from a woman between 65 and 79 years old with COVID-19, enrolled during active disease. Source material: peripheral blood. The J gene is TRBJ1-3, the V gene TRBV19; 8 nucleotides line up with TRBD1. CDR3 bases: TGTGCCAGTACCCGGACAGGGACGAGCTCTGGAAACACCATATATTTT. Encoded protein: CASTRTGTSSGNTIYF. Looking up the rest from reference TRBV19 and TRBJ1-3 gives the full variable domain: DGGITQSPKYLFRKEGQNVTLSCEQNLNHDAMYWYRQDPGQGLRLIYYSQIVNDFQKGDIAEGYSVSREKKESFPLTVTSAQKNPTAFYLCASTRTGTSSGNTIYFGEGSWLTVV.